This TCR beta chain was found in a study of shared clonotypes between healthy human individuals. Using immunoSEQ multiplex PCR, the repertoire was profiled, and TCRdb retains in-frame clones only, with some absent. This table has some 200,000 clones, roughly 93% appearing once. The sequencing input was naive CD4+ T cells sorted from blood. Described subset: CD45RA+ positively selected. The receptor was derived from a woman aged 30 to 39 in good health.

As DNA, the CDR3 is TGTGCCAGCAGGGCAGAAAACATTCAGTACTTC. This gives the protein CASRAENIQYF. The rearrangement joins TRBV28 to TRBJ2-4, with no clear D. Germline assignment: CDR1 MDHEN and CDR2 SYDVKM. V lost 6 bases to trimming and J lost 5 bases, with 5 bases between them. The length of the CDR3 is 11 residues.